What follows describes a single T cell receptor (beta chain). The antigen is undetermined. The sample comes from a study of cytomegalovirus exposure and HLA in healthy donors. Points from the study as a whole: A list of 150 or so TCR beta chains associated with cytomegalovirus was given. As a later analysis revealed, most CMV-associated TCR beta chains appeared HLA-restricted. At a 0.05 false discovery rate, a later analysis found roughly 17,000 TCR beta sequences to be associated with HLA alleles. In a later analysis, HLA-C alleles had the fewest associated TCRs, DRB1 alleles the most.

PCR used 60 Vbeta primers and 13 Jbeta primers. This table comes from immunoSEQ multiplex PCR, and its TCRdb copy is limited to in-frame clones, with some not included. This table holds about 200,000 clones, roughly 78% found once. Per germline, CDR1 SGHRS and CDR2 YFSETQ. The CDR3 is made up of 15 amino acids. With V trimmed by 1 base and J by 4 bases, 4 bases remained unmatched. This receptor was taken from a woman younger than 45 in good health and CMV-seropositive. The chain couples TRBV5-1 to TRBJ2-3, with 9 bases that match TRBD2. The sequenced sample was PBMCs. The CDR3 sequence: CASSLRAGGPDTQYF. The DNA of the CDR3 is TGCGCCAGCAGCTTGAGAGCGGGAGGCCCAGATACGCAGTATTTT.